The clone carrying this TCR beta chain was counted a few times. The CDR3 end shows no conserved phenylalanine or tryptophan, and so a read error is likely. TCRdb reanalyzed the PCR reads via MiXCR. The table records over 6,000 clones, almost 30% of them present only once. This specimen belongs to a study of metastatic and nonmetastatic thyroid tumors. Overall study: Repertoires from blood and tumor or nodule tissue of malignant and benign thyroid patients were compared.

All patients were treatment-naive before thyroid surgery. The CDR3 is 18 residues long. Looked up from germline, CDR1 is MNHEY and CDR2 is SVGAGI. This sequence was found in a female donor with papillary thyroid cancer or a benign thyroid nodule (not recorded which). Some clones in this sample may be carry-over from other donors' samples. Specimen: tumor tissue. This chain joins TRBV6-5 and TRBJ2-7; 7 bases agree with TRBD2. The CDR3 nucleotides are TGTGTCAGCAGTCCGAGGGGTCTAGCGGAAGCACGGGGATACGAGCAGTACCTC. Protein product: CVSSPRGLAEARGYEQYL.